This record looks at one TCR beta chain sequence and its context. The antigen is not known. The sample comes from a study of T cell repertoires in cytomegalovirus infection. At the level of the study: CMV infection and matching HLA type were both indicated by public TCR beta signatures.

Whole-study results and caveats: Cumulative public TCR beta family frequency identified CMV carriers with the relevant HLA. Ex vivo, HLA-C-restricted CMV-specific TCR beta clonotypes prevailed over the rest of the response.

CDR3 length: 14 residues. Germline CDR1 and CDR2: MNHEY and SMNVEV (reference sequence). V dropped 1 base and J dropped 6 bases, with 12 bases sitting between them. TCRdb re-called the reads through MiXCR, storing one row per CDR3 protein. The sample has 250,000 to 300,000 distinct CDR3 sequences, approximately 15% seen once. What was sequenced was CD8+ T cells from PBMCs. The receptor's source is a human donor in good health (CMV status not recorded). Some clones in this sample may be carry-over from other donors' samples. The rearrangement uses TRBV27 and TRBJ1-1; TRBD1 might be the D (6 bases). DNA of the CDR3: TGTGCCAGCAGTTTATGGGGGGGGCACCCTGAAGCTTTCTTT. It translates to CASSLWGGHPEAFF.